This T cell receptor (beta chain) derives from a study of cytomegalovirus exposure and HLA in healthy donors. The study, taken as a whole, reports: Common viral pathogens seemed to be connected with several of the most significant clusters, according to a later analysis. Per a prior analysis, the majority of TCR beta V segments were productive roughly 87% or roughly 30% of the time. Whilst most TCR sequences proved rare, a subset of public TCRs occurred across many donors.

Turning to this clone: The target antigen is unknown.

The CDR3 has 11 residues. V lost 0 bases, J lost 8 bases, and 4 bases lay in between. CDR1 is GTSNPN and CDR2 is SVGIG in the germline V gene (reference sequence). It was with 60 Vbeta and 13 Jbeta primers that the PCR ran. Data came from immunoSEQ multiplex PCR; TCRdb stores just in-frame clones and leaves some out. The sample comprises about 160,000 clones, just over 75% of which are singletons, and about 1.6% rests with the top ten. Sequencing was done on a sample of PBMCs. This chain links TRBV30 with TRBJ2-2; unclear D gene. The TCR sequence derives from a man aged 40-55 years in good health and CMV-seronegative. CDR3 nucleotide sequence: TGTGCCTGGAGTGTACTTGGGGAGCTGTTTTTT. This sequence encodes CAWSVLGELFF.